A single sample gave rise to the 21 T cell receptor beta chains below, sequenced in a study of cytomegalovirus exposure and HLA in healthy donors. Use of 60 Vbeta and 13 Jbeta primers characterized the PCR. Sequencing was performed with immunoSEQ multiplex PCR; in TCRdb, only in-frame clones are kept and a portion is missing. The data contain tens of thousands of clones, around 78% of them singletons. Specimen: PBMCs. These receptors came from a man aged 40-50 years in good health and CMV-seronegative.

This rearrangement joins TRBV7-9 to TRBJ2-1; 11 bases map to TRBD2. The V gene's germline CDR1 is SEHNR and CDR2 FQNEAQ (reference sequence). This CDR3 comprises 18 residues. J lost 5 bases, V lost 5 bases, and 14 bases had no gene match. The CDR3 DNA sequence: TGTGCCAGCAGCCCACCCCCGAGACTAGCGGGATTCAACAATGAGCAGTTCTTC. Translation: CASSPPPRLAGFNNEQFF. The full variable domain, its missing parts supplied by reference TRBV7-9 and TRBJ2-1, is DTGVSQNPRHKITKRGQNVTFRCDPISEHNRLYWYRQTLGQGPEFLTYFQNEAQLEKSRLLSDRFSAERPKGSFSTLEIQRTEQGDSAMYLCASSPPPRLAGFNNEQFFGPGTRLTVL.

DNA for the CDR3: TGTGCCAGCAGCCGACTAGCGGGAGTATTGCAAGAGACCCAGTACTTC. Residues: CASSRLAGVLQETQYF. V is TRBV7-9 and J is TRBJ2-5; 12 nucleotides agree with TRBD2. The CDR3 loop spans 16 amino acids. The germline CDR1 and CDR2 sequences are SEHNR and FQNEAQ (reference sequence). V was clipped by 5 bases and J by 2 bases; unmatched bases: 6.

The chain combines TRBV19 with TRBJ1-2, with D unresolved. Germline CDR1 and CDR2: LNHDA and SQIVND (reference sequence). With 2 bases removed from V and 8 bases from J, the gap between germline ends came to 12 bases. This CDR3 contains 13 residues. CDR3 amino acids: CASSIISGDGYTF. The CDR3 nucleotides are TGTGCCAGTAGTATAATCTCGGGAGACGGCTACACCTTC.

The rearrangement links TRBV6-5 to TRBJ1-5; D remains unclear. Trimming shortened V by 5 bases and J by 0 bases, and 11 bases separated the two germline ends. The CDR3 contains 15 residues. Germline loops: CDR1 MNHEY, CDR2 SVGAGI. CDR3: CASSAQSGSNQPQHF. DNA of the CDR3: TGTGCCAGCAGTGCCCAAAGCGGTAGCAATCAGCCCCAGCATTTT.

This clone was detected only once. The chain has TRBV6-5 and TRBJ1-5, with D tentatively TRBD1 (6 bases). Trimming cost V 0 bases and J 4 bases, with 13 bases left between them. CDR3 length equals 16 residues. From germline, CDR1 is MNHEY and CDR2 SVGAGI. CDR3: CASSYSRTVLNQPQHF. DNA of the CDR3: TGTGCCAGCAGTTACTCTCGGACAGTGCTAAATCAGCCCCAGCATTTT.

The CDR3 coding sequence is TGTGCCAGCAGCTTAAAGTCCGGGGTCACCGGGGAGCTGTTTTTT. Translated: CASSLKSGVTGELFF. This chain uses TRBV7-3 with TRBJ2-2; tentative D call: TRBD2 (5 bases). This CDR3 spans 15 amino acids. V lost 1 base and J 4 bases, leaving 10 bases between the germline ends. CDR1 and CDR2 from the germline V gene are SGHTA and FQGTGA.

The genes are TRBV6-1 and TRBJ2-1, with a weak D call TRBD1 (6 bases). Between the trimmed V and J ends, which lost 5 bases and 6 bases, there was a span of 11 bases. The CDR3 totals 13 residues. In germline, CDR1 is MNHNS, CDR2 SASEGT. The CDR3 spells CASSTQGPNEQFF. DNA of the CDR3: TGTGCCAGCAGTACACAGGGCCCCAATGAGCAGTTCTTC.

This clone showed up just a few times. The CDR3 protein is CASSQVPGILDEQYF. DNA of the CDR3: TGCGCCAGCAGCCAAGTCCCCGGGATATTAGACGAGCAGTACTTC. V and J are TRBV4-1 and TRBJ2-7, with a tentative D call TRBD2 (5 bases). Germline V gene lookup returns CDR1 MGHRA and CDR2 YSYEKL. Trimming removed 1 base from V and 5 bases from J, with 15 bases in between. This CDR3 comprises 15 residues.

The chain is built from TRBV11-2 and TRBJ2-1, with TRBD2 matching over 9 bases. V shed 2 bases and J 1 base; nucleotides not matched to a gene: 12. CDR1 is SGHAT and CDR2 is FQNNGV in the germline V gene. The CDR3 extends over 19 amino acids. CDR3 coding DNA: TGTGCCAGCAGCTTACCCCGAGGTAGCGGGAGTGGGTCCTACAATGAGCAGTTCTTC. It encodes CASSLPRGSGSGSYNEQFF.

The chain employs TRBV11-1 and TRBJ2-5, with D maybe TRBD1 (6 bases). Trimming shortened V by 5 bases and J by 11 bases, and 15 bases separated the two germline ends. The CDR3 length is 12 residues. The germline CDR1 and CDR2 sequences are SGHAT and FQDESV (reference sequence). This CDR3 is CASSAPDRYQYF. CDR3 sequence (DNA): TGTGCCAGCAGCGCCCCCGACAGGTATCAGTACTTC.

The chain combines TRBV11-2 with TRBJ2-7; TRBD2 matches at 9 bases. V lost 2 bases and J lost 0; bases outside the gene matches: 5. Per the germline V gene, CDR1 is SGHAT and CDR2 is FQNNGV. CDR3 length equals 16 residues. Here the CDR3 reads CASSLLAGVSSYEQYF. The CDR3 DNA follows: TGTGCCAGCAGCTTATTAGCGGGGGTGAGCTCCTACGAGCAGTACTTC.

The chain couples TRBV18 to TRBJ2-6, with 9 bases that match TRBD1. The CDR3 length is 19 residues. Germline V gene data show CDR1 as KGHSH and CDR2 as LQKENI. With V trimmed by 3 bases and J by 2 bases, 11 bases remained unmatched. CDR3 coding DNA: TGTGCCAGCTCACCCAGTCTCCGGGACAGGGTAACTGGGGCCAACGTCCTGACTTTC. The encoded protein is CASSPSLRDRVTGANVLTF.

The chain joins TRBV11-2 to TRBJ2-1, with 10 bases lining up with TRBD1. From germline, CDR1 is SGHAT and CDR2 FQNNGV. The CDR3 runs to 15 residues. With V trimmed by 0 bases and J by 7 bases, 3 bases remained unmatched. CDR3 sequence reads: CASSLEGDRGNEQFF. The CDR3 nucleotides are TGTGCCAGCAGCTTAGAGGGGGACAGGGGAAATGAGCAGTTCTTC. The variable domain in full, with the rest retrieved from reference TRBV11-2 and TRBJ2-1, is EAGVAQSPRYKIIEKRQSVAFWCNPISGHATLYWYQQILGQGPKLLIQFQNNGVVDDSQLPKDRFSAERLKGVDSTLKIQPAKLEDSAVYLCASSLEGDRGNEQFFGPGTRLTVL.

This clone was detected a few times. The chain couples TRBV27 to TRBJ2-1; 11 nucleotides line up with TRBD2. This CDR3 spans 15 amino acids. CDR1 MNHEY and CDR2 SMNVEV come from the germline V gene (reference sequence). The V and J ends lost 11 bases and 5 bases, in that order; junction bases with no gene match: 11. The CDR3 here is CADNPTSGRHNEQFF. CDR3 nucleotide sequence: TGTGCCGATAACCCCACTAGCGGGAGACACAATGAGCAGTTCTTC.

The V and J genes are TRBV13 and TRBJ2-7, with 9 bases matching TRBD2. The CDR3 spans 18 residues. Germline V gene lookup returns CDR1 PRHDT and CDR2 FYEKMQ (reference sequence). J gave up 1 base and V 4 bases, and 14 bases lay outside the gene matches. For the CDR3, the DNA is TGTGCCAGCAGCTCCGGGGGGTGGGGTAGCGGGAGTTCCTACGAGCAGTACTTC. This translates into CASSSGGWGSGSSYEQYF.

This clone was observed a few times. The rearrangement links TRBV7-8 to TRBJ2-7; 9 bases are a match to TRBD2. The trim removed 5 bases at V and 2 bases at J, leaving 10 bases unmatched. The CDR3 is made up of 16 amino acids. The germline gives CDR1 SGHVS, CDR2 FQNEAQ. The CDR3 sequence: CASSNPTSGRTYEQYF. DNA of the CDR3: TGTGCCAGCAGCAACCCGACTAGCGGACGAACCTACGAGCAGTACTTC.

Worth noting for this clone: The sample has other DNA sequences that encode this CDR3 too. The chain carries TRBV5-1 and TRBJ1-1, with 8 bases aligning to TRBD1. The V segment lost 2 bases and the J segment 5 bases; nucleotides outside the gene matches: 5. Germline V CDR1 and CDR2: SGHRS, YFSETQ. CDR3 length: 14 amino acids. The CDR3, as DNA: TGCGCCAGCAGCTTAGGACAGGGAGGGACTGAAGCTTTCTTT. It is translated as CASSLGQGGTEAFF.

This chain joins TRBV2 and TRBJ2-5, with D maybe TRBD1 (5 bases). CDR1 and CDR2 (germline): SNHLY, FYNNEI. The CDR3 runs to 16 residues. The V gene lost 7 bases and the J gene lost 2 bases, with 20 bases spanning the gap. The CDR3: CASTYRTGLPQETQYF. The CDR3 DNA reads as TGTGCCAGCACCTATCGTACAGGCCTCCCGCAAGAGACCCAGTACTTC.

This sequence joins TRBV2 and TRBJ1-2; TRBD1 aligns across 8 bases. CDR3 length: 18 amino acids. CDR1 is SNHLY and CDR2 is FYNNEI in the germline V gene. Unmatched junction bases numbered 18, after V lost 5 bases and J lost 4 bases. The CDR3 reads CASSQRRTGLSWGYGYTF. The CDR3 DNA reads as TGTGCCAGCAGTCAAAGGAGGACAGGGCTCTCTTGGGGCTATGGCTACACCTTC.

The chain uses TRBV28 and TRBJ1-4, with 7 bases aligning to TRBD1. Germline CDR1 MDHEN, CDR2 SYDVKM. The V gene end was trimmed by 5 bases and the J gene end by 0 bases; junction bases not matched to a gene: 6. The CDR3 loop spans 16 amino acids. Here the CDR3 DNA reads TGTGCCAGCAGTACGACAGGGTTTGCAACTAATGAAAAACTGTTTTTT. The encoded protein is CASSTTGFATNEKLFF.

The chain has TRBV5-1 and TRBJ2-5, with 10 positions matching TRBD2. Trimming at V came to 5 bases and at J to 5 bases, leaving 3 bases not matched to a gene. This CDR3 is 13 amino acids long. The germline CDR1 and CDR2 sequences are SGHRS and YFSETQ. The CDR3: CASRPSGSETQYF. DNA of the CDR3: TGCGCCAGCAGGCCTAGCGGGAGTGAGACCCAGTACTTC.